Sequencing of this T cell receptor beta chain was carried out in a study of blood T cell repertoires in COVID-19. Overall study context: PBMCs, B-cell-depleted T cells, or T cells were the source of the cDNA or gDNA that made up the material.

The method was immunoSEQ multiplex PCR; TCRdb's version includes in-frame clones alone and lacks a portion of them. The table records tens of thousands of clones, around nine tenths of them present only once. This clone was seen once. Germline CDR1 reads LGHDT; CDR2 reads YNNKEL (reference sequence). V lost 5 bases to trimming and J lost 2 bases; unmatched junction nucleotides: 9. This CDR3 has 16 amino acids. This chain uses TRBV3-1 (or the pseudogene TRBV3-2) with TRBJ2-3; 8 bases match TRBD2. The sequence was obtained from a woman aged 45-60 years with active or convalescent COVID-19. Sequencing input: peripheral blood. For the CDR3, the DNA is TGTGCCAGCAGCTCTGGGGTAGCGGGGAACACAGATACGCAGTATTTT. Translated, it gives CASSSGVAGNTDTQYF.